This T cell receptor (beta chain) was observed in a study of blood T cell repertoires in COVID-19. Germline loops: CDR1 SGHAT, CDR2 FQNNGV. This CDR3 region has 14 residues. The V gene lost 5 bases and the J gene lost 7 bases, with 18 bases spanning the gap. Donors in Cohort 3 who had recovered were those with two negative PCRs, healthcare professional clearance, or resolution of their symptoms. The method was immunoSEQ multiplex PCR; TCRdb's version includes in-frame clones alone and lacks a portion of them. This sample has about 270,000 clones; roughly 86% occur once, and the top ten carry 1.9%. This TCR derives from a woman aged 60-75 years who had recovered from COVID-19. The sample consisted of PBMCs or T cells enriched from blood (not recorded which). The chain uses TRBV11-2 and TRBJ2-7; D perhaps matches TRBD2 (7 bases). CDR3 DNA sequence: TGTGCCAGCAGCCACCGGGGGGCGGCGGATGAGCAGTACTTC. It is translated as CASSHRGAADEQYF. The whole variable domain, filled in from reference TRBV11-2 and TRBJ2-7, reads EAGVAQSPRYKIIEKRQSVAFWCNPISGHATLYWYQQILGQGPKLLIQFQNNGVVDDSQLPKDRFSAERLKGVDSTLKIQPAKLEDSAVYLCASSHRGAADEQYFGPGTRLTVT.